This TCR beta chain was profiled in a study of shared clonotypes between healthy human individuals. Investigators divided CD4+ cells into CD45RA+ naive and CD45RA-negative memory subsets. The CDR3 is 12 amino acids. V was cut by 6 bases and J by 0 bases, with 6 bases left in between. CDR1 MNHNS and CDR2 SASEGT come from the germline V gene. Note on this clone: Its antigen is not identified.

Generated by immunoSEQ multiplex PCR, the TCRdb table keeps only in-frame clones and is missing some. The sample has some 580,000 clones, around 97% seen once; the top ten hold around 0.058%. Study observations and caveats: Richness estimates generally favored naive over memory subsets.

The chain carries TRBV6-1 and TRBJ2-7; D gene uncertain. This receptor was obtained from a woman aged 25-40 years in good health. Sequencing was carried out using naive CD4+ T cells sorted from blood. The subset is: CD45RA+ positively selected. DNA for the CDR3: TGTGCCAGCAGGGATCGCTCCTACGAGCAGTACTTC. This codes for CASRDRSYEQYF.